A selection of T cell receptor beta chains follows, all from one sample in a study of breast tumors, draining lymph nodes, adjacent tissues. MiXCR, run by TCRdb on the multiplex PCR reads, gives a single entry per CDR3 protein. This table has tens of thousands of distinct CDR3 sequences, roughly 23% appearing once. Sequencing was performed on breast tumor tissue. Receptor source: a female donor with breast cancer. Some clones in this sample may be carry-over from other donors' samples. CDR3s include the opening cysteine and the closing phenylalanine or tryptophan. The order of the fields is J gene, D gene, clone size, V gene, CDR3 DNA, CDR3 protein. D genes are given only for firm matches. Part of the rows lack a size; the others show once, few, many or a class for expanded clones.

J: TRBJ2-2
D: -
size: few
V: TRBV6-4
DNA: TGTGCCAGCACCCAGGAGATAAACACCGGGGAGCTGTTTTTT
CDR3: CASTQEINTGELFF

J: TRBJ2-1
D: -
size: many
V: TRBV27
DNA: TGTGCCAGCCGGACTCTCGTCAATGAGCAGTTCTTC
CDR3: CASRTLVNEQFF

J: TRBJ2-7
D: -
size: many
V: TRBV5-1
DNA: TGCGCCAGCAGCTTGGGGGACGGAGCCTACGAGCAGTACTTC
CDR3: CASSLGDGAYEQYF

J: TRBJ2-7
D: -
size: many
V: TRBV6-5
DNA: TGTGCCAGCAGCCGGGACACCGCGAGCGAGCAGTACTTC
CDR3: CASSRDTASEQYF

J: TRBJ2-1
D: -
size: many
V: TRBV6-1
DNA: TGTGCCAGCAGTGAAAGTCAGGGAACCTACAATGAGCAGTTCTTC
CDR3: CASSESQGTYNEQFF

J: TRBJ1-2
D: -
size: many
V: TRBV29-1
DNA: TGCAGCGTTGAAGATCGGGACGGAGTAAGATATGGCTACACCTTC
CDR3: CSVEDRDGVRYGYTF

J: TRBJ2-7
D: TRBD2
size: many
V: TRBV10-3
DNA: TGTGCCATCAGCGGGGGGACTAGCGGGTCCTACGAGCAGTACTTC
CDR3: CAISGGTSGSYEQYF

J: TRBJ2-7
D: -
size: -
V: TRBV5-1
DNA: TGCGCCAGCAGGGAACTAGGGTTCTACGAGCAGTACTTC
CDR3: CASRELGFYEQYF

J: TRBJ2-7
D: -
size: many
V: TRBV7-8
DNA: TGTGCCAGCAGCCCGCGGGGATCGAGCGGGCACTCCTACGAGCAGTACTTC
CDR3: CASSPRGSSGHSYEQYF

J: TRBJ1-2
D: -
size: many
V: TRBV20-1
DNA: TGCAGTGCTAGCGGGACACCTGAACGTGGCTACACCTTC
CDR3: CSASGTPERGYTF

J: TRBJ2-1
D: TRBD2
size: -
V: TRBV10-3
DNA: TGTGCCATCAGTAGCGGGGGGGTGGAGCAGTTCTTC
CDR3: CAISSGGVEQFF

J: TRBJ2-7
D: -
size: many
V: TRBV7-6
DNA: TGTGCCAGCAGCTTTGGGGTAGCCTACGAGCAGTACTTC
CDR3: CASSFGVAYEQYF

J: TRBJ1-4
D: -
size: -
V: TRBV20-1
DNA: TGCAGTGCCCCCGGTCTGGGCGGAGAAAAACTGTTTTTT
CDR3: CSAPGLGGEKLFF

J: TRBJ2-1
D: TRBD2
size: few
V: TRBV30
DNA: TGTGCCTGGGCCCCGACTAGCGGGATACTGAATGAGCAGTTCTTC
CDR3: CAWAPTSGILNEQFF

J: TRBJ2-7
D: -
size: many
V: TRBV20-1
DNA: TGCAGTGCTAGAGATCCTCTCATGACTTTTTCCTACGAGCAGTACTTC
CDR3: CSARDPLMTFSYEQYF

J: TRBJ2-1
D: TRBD2
size: few
V: TRBV19
DNA: TGTGCCAGTAGCCCGGGACTAGCGATCAATGAGCAGTTCTTC
CDR3: CASSPGLAINEQFF

J: TRBJ2-1
D: -
size: -
V: TRBV18
DNA: TGTGCCAGCCAATCATCGGATGAGCAGTTCTTC
CDR3: CASQSSDEQFF

J: TRBJ2-7
D: TRBD1
size: many
V: TRBV2
DNA: TGTGCCAGCAGTGAGTCAATAAGTACCTGGACAGGGCTCTACGAGCAGTACTTC
CDR3: CASSESISTWTGLYEQYF

J: TRBJ1-6
D: -
size: many
V: TRBV14
DNA: TGTGCCAGCAGGGCTCCGGACGGTAATTCACCCCTCCACTTT
CDR3: CASRAPDGNSPLHF

J: TRBJ1-2
D: -
size: many
V: TRBV6-1
DNA: TGTGCCAGCAGTGAAGGTACAGGCCCTTATGGCTACACCTTC
CDR3: CASSEGTGPYGYTF

J: TRBJ2-5
D: TRBD2
size: medium-sized
V: TRBV7-7
DNA: TGTGCCAGCAGCCCTAGCGGGGTCCAAGAGACCCAGTACTTC
CDR3: CASSPSGVQETQYF

J: TRBJ2-5
D: TRBD1
size: many
V: TRBV5-1
DNA: TGCGCCAGCAGCGGTGGACAGGGAAATTCCAAAGAGACCCAGTACTTC
CDR3: CASSGGQGNSKETQYF

J: TRBJ2-5
D: TRBD1
size: many
V: TRBV5-6
DNA: TGTGCCAGCAGCCGGACAGGGGTTGAAGAGACCCAGTACTTC
CDR3: CASSRTGVEETQYF

J: TRBJ1-2
D: TRBD1
size: many
V: TRBV27
DNA: TGTGCCAGCAGTTCCCCACAGGGGGGGGGCTACACCTTC
CDR3: CASSSPQGGGYTF

J: TRBJ1-1
D: TRBD1
size: -
V: TRBV6-2/TRBV6-3
DNA: TGTGCCAGCAGTTACTCTTACCGGGACAGTTCAATGAACACTGAAGCTTTCTTT
CDR3: CASSYSYRDSSMNTEAFF

J: TRBJ2-5
D: TRBD2
size: few
V: TRBV20-1
DNA: TGCAGTGCTAGAGGCCCGACTAGCGGGTACCAAGAGACCCAGTACTTC
CDR3: CSARGPTSGYQETQYF

J: TRBJ2-7
D: -
size: many
V: TRBV12-3/TRBV12-4
DNA: TGTGCCAGCACCCGCGGATCAAATCACAATCCGTACTTC
CDR3: CASTRGSNHNPYF

J: TRBJ2-7
D: -
size: -
V: TRBV29-1
DNA: TGCAGCGTTGAAGTAGGGTACGAGCAGTACTTC
CDR3: CSVEVGYEQYF

J: TRBJ2-5
D: -
size: few
V: TRBV9
DNA: TGTGCCAGCAGCAACAGCCCCTCAGGAGAGACCCAGTACTTC
CDR3: CASSNSPSGETQYF

J: TRBJ1-2
D: TRBD1
size: many
V: TRBV6-6
DNA: TGTGCCAGCAGGCCACAGGGGAATTATGGCTACACCTTC
CDR3: CASRPQGNYGYTF

J: TRBJ2-4
D: TRBD1
size: few
V: TRBV9
DNA: TGTGCCAGCAGCGTAGGGGACAGACAAAACATTCAGTACTTC
CDR3: CASSVGDRQNIQYF

J: TRBJ1-3
D: TRBD1
size: many
V: TRBV15
DNA: TGTGCCACCGGGACAGTATCTGGTTTTCCCTTT
CDR3: CATGTVSGFPF

J: TRBJ1-6
D: -
size: many
V: TRBV6-2/TRBV6-3
DNA: TGTGCCAGCAGTTACTCGAGAGGGAGTAATTCACCCCTCCACTTT
CDR3: CASSYSRGSNSPLHF

J: TRBJ1-4
D: TRBD1
size: -
V: TRBV29-1
DNA: TGCAGCGTTGGACAGGGCACTAATGAAAAACTGTTTTTT
CDR3: CSVGQGTNEKLFF

J: TRBJ1-1
D: -
size: -
V: TRBV5-1
DNA: TGCGCCAGCAGCGGCGGGGGGACTGAAGCTTTCTTT
CDR3: CASSGGGTEAFF

J: TRBJ1-4
D: -
size: many
V: TRBV20-1
DNA: TGCAGTGCTAGAGGGCCAGTTGCAACTAATGAAAAACTGTTTTTT
CDR3: CSARGPVATNEKLFF

J: TRBJ2-7
D: -
size: many
V: TRBV2
DNA: TGTGCCAGCAGTCCAATAAGCTCCTACGAGCAGTACTTC
CDR3: CASSPISSYEQYF